The sequence of this TCR beta chain was determined in a study of blood T cell repertoires in COVID-19. A remark on this clone: Within the sample, other DNA sequences also encode this same CDR3.

V dropped 0 bases and J dropped 6 bases, with 5 bases sitting between them. The CDR3 spans 12 residues. Germline V gives CDR1 SQVTM, CDR2 ANQGSEA. Method: immunoSEQ multiplex PCR; TCRdb's copy keeps in-frame clones and lacks some. The top ten clones hold approximately 1.9% of a sample with 300,000 to 450,000 clones, 80% to 90% of them seen once. The sample consisted of PBMCs or T cells enriched from blood (not recorded which). The TCR originated in a man aged 35 to 55 in a cohort exposed to, infected with or recovered from COVID-19 (not recorded which). The J gene is TRBJ2-2, the V gene TRBV29-1; D not resolved. CDR3 nucleotide sequence: TGCAGCGTTGAAGATAGTTCCGGGGAGCTGTTTTTT. Its protein is CSVEDSSGELFF.